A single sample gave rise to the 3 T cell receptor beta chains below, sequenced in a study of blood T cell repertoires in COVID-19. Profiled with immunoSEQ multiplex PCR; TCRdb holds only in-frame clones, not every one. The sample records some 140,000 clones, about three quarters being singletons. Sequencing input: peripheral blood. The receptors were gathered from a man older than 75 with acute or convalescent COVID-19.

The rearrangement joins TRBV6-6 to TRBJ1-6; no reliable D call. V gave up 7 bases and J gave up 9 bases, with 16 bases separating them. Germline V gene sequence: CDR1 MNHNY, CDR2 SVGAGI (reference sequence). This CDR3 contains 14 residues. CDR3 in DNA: TGTGCCAGCACCCCCTCGGCAGGAAGTTCACCCCTCCACTTT. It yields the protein CASTPSAGSSPLHF.

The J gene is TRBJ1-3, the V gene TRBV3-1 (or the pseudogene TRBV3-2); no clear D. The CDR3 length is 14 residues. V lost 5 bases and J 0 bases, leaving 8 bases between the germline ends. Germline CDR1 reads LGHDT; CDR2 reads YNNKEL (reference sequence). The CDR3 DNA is TGTGCCAGCAGCTTAGGGAGCTCTGGAAACACCATATATTTT. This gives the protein CASSLGSSGNTIYF.

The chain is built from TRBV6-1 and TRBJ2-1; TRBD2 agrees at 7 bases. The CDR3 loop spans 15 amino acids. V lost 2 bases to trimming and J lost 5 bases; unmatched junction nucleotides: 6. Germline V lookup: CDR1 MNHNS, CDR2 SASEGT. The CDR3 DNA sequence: TGTGCCAGCAGTGAACTTCGCGGGGGAAACAATGAGCAGTTCTTC. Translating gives CASSELRGGNNEQFF.